The 21 T cell receptor beta chains reported below all come from one sample, sequenced in a study of blood T cell repertoires in COVID-19. Repertoires were generated with immunoSEQ multiplex PCR, while TCRdb's copy carries only in-frame clones and drops some. The sample yields some 160,000 clones, 65% to 85% seen once. Sample: peripheral blood. The receptors come from a woman aged 45-65 years with acute or convalescent COVID-19.

This clone was observed a few times. This chain links TRBV15 with TRBJ1-1; no definite D call. CDR3 length: 13 residues. Per germline, CDR1 LNHNV and CDR2 YYDKDF (reference sequence). Trimming stripped 4 bases from V and 0 bases from J, with 6 bases between. The DNA for the CDR3 is TGTGCCACCAGCATGGAGTTGAACACTGAAGCTTTCTTT. Its translation: CATSMELNTEAFF.

The chain is built from TRBV11-1 and TRBJ2-6; no definite D call. CDR1 and CDR2 from the germline V gene are SGHAT and FQDESV (reference sequence). The CDR3 is 15 residues long. V lost 5 bases and J 3 bases, leaving 11 bases between the germline ends. The CDR3 DNA reads as TGTGCCAGCAGCCCGAAAAGAGTTGGGGCCAACGTCCTGACTTTC. As protein: CASSPKRVGANVLTF.

The chain combines TRBV12-3 or TRBV12-4 with TRBJ1-1; D is uncertain. The CDR3 covers 12 residues. V was shortened by 8 bases and J by 5 bases, with 12 bases between the two germline ends. The CDR3 is CASHVAGTEAFF. The CDR3, as DNA: TGTGCCAGCCATGTGGCGGGGACTGAAGCTTTCTTT.

This clone was counted between two and nine times. This rearrangement joins TRBV4-3 to TRBJ2-5; TRBD2 agrees at 8 bases. Germline V CDR1 and CDR2: LGHNA, YSLEER. V shed 0 bases and J 2 bases; nucleotides not matched to a gene: 17. The CDR3 loop spans 20 amino acids. CDR3: CASSQDKGPYGGANQETQYF. DNA of the CDR3: TGCGCCAGCAGCCAAGATAAGGGGCCCTACGGGGGGGCAAATCAAGAGACCCAGTACTTC.

This clone has only one observation. The V gene is TRBV19, the J gene TRBJ2-5; 11 bases agree with TRBD2. Germline CDR1 LNHDA, CDR2 SQIVND (reference sequence). The CDR3 covers 15 residues. V was pared by 8 bases and J by 5 bases, with 10 bases of the junction left unmatched. The DNA of the CDR3 is TGTGCCAGTCCCTTTAGCGGGGGGGCTCGGGAGACCCAGTACTTC. Amino acid sequence: CASPFSGGARETQYF.

This clone was recorded a few times. The chain is built from TRBV9 and TRBJ2-3; TRBD2 matches at 15 bases. J was trimmed by 1 base and V by 4 bases; bases with no gene match: 7. The CDR3 contains 18 residues. The germline V gene has CDR1 SGDLS and CDR2 YYNGEE. The CDR3 DNA is TGTGCCAGCAGCCTTGGACTAGCGGGGGGGCTCGGCACAGATACGCAGTATTTT. It is translated as CASSLGLAGGLGTDTQYF.

This sequence joins TRBV28 and TRBJ1-2, with D tentatively TRBD1 (5 bases). This CDR3 spans 12 amino acids. Germline CDR1 reads MDHEN; CDR2 reads SYDVKM. Trimming cost V 7 bases and J 2 bases, with 8 bases left between them. In DNA form, the CDR3 reads TGTGCCAGCATGGGACTGAACTATGGCTACACCTTC. Translated, it gives CASMGLNYGYTF.

The chain carries TRBV9 and TRBJ2-1, with D perhaps TRBD1 (5 bases). Trimming shortened V by 0 bases and J by 7 bases, and 14 bases separated the two germline ends. Germline-derived CDR1 and CDR2 are SGDLS and YYNGEE. This CDR3 comprises 15 residues. The CDR3 nucleotides are TGTGCCAGCAGCGTAGGGGGCAGCAGGGAAAATGAGCAGTTCTTC. Translation gives CASSVGGSRENEQFF.

DNA of the CDR3: TGTGCCAGCCTCGTAGGGGGGGGCAATTCTTACAATGAGCAGTTCTTC. It yields the protein CASLVGGGNSYNEQFF. The J gene is TRBJ2-1, the V gene TRBV28, with D tentatively TRBD2 (7 bases). There are 16 residues in the CDR3. Trimming took 8 bases from V and 4 from J, leaving 21 bases between them. Per germline, CDR1 MDHEN and CDR2 SYDVKM.

The chain employs TRBV27 and TRBJ2-3, with 9 positions matching TRBD1. The CDR3 covers 16 residues. Germline lookup yields CDR1 MNHEY and CDR2 SMNVEV (reference sequence). V lost 5 bases and J lost 1; bases outside the gene matches: 7. CDR3 bases: TGTGCCAGCAGTCCCGGACAGGGGAAGGGCACAGATACGCAGTATTTT. It codes for CASSPGQGKGTDTQYF.

This clone was counted once. This chain connects TRBV9 to TRBJ1-2; 8 bases line up with TRBD1. The J segment lost 2 bases and the V segment lost 0 bases, leaving 12 bases of the junction unmatched. The CDR3 is made up of 18 amino acids. The germline V gene encodes CDR1 SGDLS and CDR2 YYNGEE. The CDR3 here is CASSVDGVTTGANYGYTF. DNA of the CDR3: TGTGCCAGCAGCGTAGATGGGGTGACGACAGGGGCCAACTATGGCTACACCTTC.

There are a few counts of this clone. The chain employs TRBV9 and TRBJ2-1; TRBD1 matches at 10 bases. V was clipped by 0 bases and J by 8 bases; unmatched bases: 2. This CDR3 has 14 amino acids. Per the germline V gene, CDR1 is SGDLS and CDR2 is YYNGEE. The DNA of the CDR3 is TGTGCCAGCAGCGTAGGACAGGGGGCTTATGAGCAGTTCTTC. Its protein is CASSVGQGAYEQFF.

The chain recombines TRBV4-3 with TRBJ1-1, with 8 nucleotides matching TRBD1. V was clipped by 1 base and J by 2 bases; unmatched bases: 6. The CDR3 runs to 16 residues. Germline-derived CDR1 and CDR2 are LGHNA and YSLEER. CDR3 bases: TGCGCCAGCAGCCAAGGATGGCAGGGGGCAAACACTGAAGCTTTCTTT. Translated, it gives CASSQGWQGANTEAFF.

This chain links TRBV3-1 (or the pseudogene TRBV3-2) with TRBJ2-1; TRBD1 matches at 7 bases. CDR1 is LGHDT and CDR2 is YNNKEL in the germline V gene (reference sequence). This CDR3 has 15 residues. The junction had 4 bases not matched to a gene; V was cut back by 0 bases and J by 5 bases. This CDR3 reads CASSQDTGEHNEQFF. CDR3 DNA sequence: TGTGCCAGCAGCCAAGACACAGGGGAACACAATGAGCAGTTCTTC.

This chain joins TRBV2 and TRBJ1-1; D uncertain. The CDR3 consists of 13 residues. Trimming pared 6 bases from V and 0 bases from J, leaving 8 bases between. Germline V CDR1 and CDR2: SNHLY, FYNNEI. CDR3 sequence reads: CASSNLVNTEAFF. The CDR3 nucleotides are TGTGCCAGCAGCAACTTGGTGAACACTGAAGCTTTCTTT.

This chain connects TRBV24-1 to TRBJ1-2, with no clear D. The ends were cut back, 2 bases at V and 7 bases at J, with 13 bases in the middle. The CDR3 has 14 residues. Germline loops: CDR1 KGHDR, CDR2 SFDVKD. The CDR3 bases are TGTGCCACCAGTGATTCGTCGGTCTATGGTGGCTACACCTTC. It specifies CATSDSSVYGGYTF.

This clone was observed a few times. The chain joins TRBV11-3 to TRBJ2-7, with 9 bases fitting TRBD2. This CDR3 contains 15 residues. V shed 1 base and J 3 bases; nucleotides not matched to a gene: 4. Germline V gives CDR1 SGHNT, CDR2 YENEEA. CDR3 amino acids: CASSLASGVSYEQYF. The DNA for the CDR3 is TGTGCCAGCAGCTTAGCTAGCGGGGTCAGCTACGAGCAGTACTTC. Full variable domain (outside the CDR3, taken from reference TRBV11-3 and TRBJ2-7): EAGVVQSPRYKIIEKKQPVAFWCNPISGHNTLYWYLQNLGQGPELLIRYENEEAVDDSQLPKDRFSAERLKGVDSTLKIQPAELGDSAVYLCASSLASGVSYEQYFGPGTRLTVT.

The DNA of the CDR3 is TGCGCCAGCAGCCAAGACCAGACACTTAACGAGCAGTACTTC. It is translated as CASSQDQTLNEQYF. This chain uses TRBV4-1 with TRBJ2-7; D remains ambiguous. The CDR3 covers 14 residues. Germline CDR1 is MGHRA and CDR2 is YSYEKL. Deletions cut 0 bases from V and 5 bases from J, with 11 bases between.

The J gene is TRBJ2-5, the V gene TRBV3-1 (or the pseudogene TRBV3-2), with 8 bases identical to TRBD2. The CDR3 sequence is 16 residues long. Germline CDR1 is LGHDT and CDR2 is YNNKEL (reference sequence). V lost 3 bases, J lost 2 bases, and 8 bases stayed unmatched. The CDR3 sequence is CASSQFGGANQETQYF. The CDR3 nucleotides read TGTGCCAGCAGCCAGTTCGGGGGGGCCAATCAAGAGACCCAGTACTTC.

The gene calls are TRBV28 and TRBJ2-5; 8 bases map to TRBD1. This CDR3 is built from 16 residues. The J segment lost 1 base and the V segment lost 4 bases, leaving 8 bases of the junction unmatched. CDR1 is MDHEN, CDR2 SYDVKM, per germline. The CDR3 loop reads CASSSRTGTGQETQYF. The CDR3 DNA reads as TGTGCCAGCAGTTCTCGGACAGGGACCGGCCAAGAGACCCAGTACTTC.

J is TRBJ1-6 and V is TRBV19; TRBD1 agrees at 7 bases. The CDR3 is 14 residues long. Per germline, CDR1 LNHDA and CDR2 SQIVND (reference sequence). With 3 bases clipped from V and 10 bases from J, the junction kept 6 bases outside the gene matches. The CDR3: CASSIRGLGSPLHF. In nucleotides, the CDR3 is TGTGCCAGTAGTATTAGGGGGCTCGGGTCACCCCTCCACTTT.